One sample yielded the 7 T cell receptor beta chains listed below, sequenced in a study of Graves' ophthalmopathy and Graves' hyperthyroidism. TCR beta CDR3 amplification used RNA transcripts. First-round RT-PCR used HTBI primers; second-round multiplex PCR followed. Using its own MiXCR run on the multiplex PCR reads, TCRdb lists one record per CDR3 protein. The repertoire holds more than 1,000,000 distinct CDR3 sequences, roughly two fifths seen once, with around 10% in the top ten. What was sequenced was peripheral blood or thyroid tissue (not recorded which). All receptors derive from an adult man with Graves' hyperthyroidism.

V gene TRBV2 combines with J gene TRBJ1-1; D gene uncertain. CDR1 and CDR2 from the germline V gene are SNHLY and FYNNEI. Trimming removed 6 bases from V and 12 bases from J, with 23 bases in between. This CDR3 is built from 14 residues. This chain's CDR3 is CASSQVTDSISPFF. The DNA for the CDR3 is TGTGCCAGCAGCCAAGTGACGGATTCTATCTCGCCTTTCTTT.

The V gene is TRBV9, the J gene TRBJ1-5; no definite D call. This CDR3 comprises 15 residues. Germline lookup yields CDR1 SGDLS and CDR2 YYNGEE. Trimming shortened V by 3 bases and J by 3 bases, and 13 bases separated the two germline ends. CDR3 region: CASSAGNGFNQPQHF. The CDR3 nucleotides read TGTGCCAGCAGCGCCGGCAACGGATTCAATCAGCCCCAGCATTTT.

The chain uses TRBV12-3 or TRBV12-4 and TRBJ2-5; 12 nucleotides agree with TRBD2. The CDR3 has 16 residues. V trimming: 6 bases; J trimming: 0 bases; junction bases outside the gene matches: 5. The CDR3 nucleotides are TGTGCCAGCAGAGCCCGACTAGCGGGGGACCAAGAGACCCAGTACTTC. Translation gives CASRARLAGDQETQYF.

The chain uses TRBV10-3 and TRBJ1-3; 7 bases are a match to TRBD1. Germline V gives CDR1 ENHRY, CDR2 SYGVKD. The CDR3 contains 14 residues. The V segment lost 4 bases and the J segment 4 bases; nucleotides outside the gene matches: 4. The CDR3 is CAISADRSGNTIYF. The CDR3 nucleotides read TGTGCCATCAGTGCGGACAGGTCCGGAAACACCATATATTTT.

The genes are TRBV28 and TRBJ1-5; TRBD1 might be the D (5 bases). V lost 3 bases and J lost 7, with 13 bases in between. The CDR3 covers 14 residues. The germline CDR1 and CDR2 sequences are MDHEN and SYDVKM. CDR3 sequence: CASSFIGGYQPQHF. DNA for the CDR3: TGTGCCAGCAGTTTCATTGGGGGTTACCAGCCCCAGCATTTT.

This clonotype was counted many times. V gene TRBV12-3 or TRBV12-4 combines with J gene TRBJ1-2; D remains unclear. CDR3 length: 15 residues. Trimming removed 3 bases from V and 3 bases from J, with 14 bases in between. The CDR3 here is CASSFRAAPHYGYTF. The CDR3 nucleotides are TGTGCCAGCAGTTTCCGGGCAGCACCACACTATGGCTACACCTTC.

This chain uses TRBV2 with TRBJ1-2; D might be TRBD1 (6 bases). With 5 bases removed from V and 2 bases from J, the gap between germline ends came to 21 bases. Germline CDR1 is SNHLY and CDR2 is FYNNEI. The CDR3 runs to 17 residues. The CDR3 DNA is TGTGCCAGCAGTACGGGGCAGGACAGTCTTTTAAACTATGGCTACACCTTC. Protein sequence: CASSTGQDSLLNYGYTF.